One and the same sample provided the 20 T cell receptor beta chains below, sequenced in a study of blood T cell repertoires in COVID-19 (dated by TCRdb to 2019 to 2021). Library construction relied on the immunoSEQ multiplex PCR assay. This is the immuneACCESS table as TCRdb keeps it, with only in-frame sequences that have V and J called. A part of the clones is gone; compared with another copy, unresolved V genes explain less than half, and the rest is unexplained. The sample profile shows 380,000 or so clones; roughly nine tenths of them were found once. The ten largest clones capture around 1.3% of the sample. The sequencing input was peripheral blood. These receptors all stem from a man aged 35 to 55 with acute or convalescent COVID-19.

This rearrangement joins TRBV7-3 to TRBJ2-3; D might be TRBD2 (6 bases). Germline values: CDR1 SGHTA, CDR2 FQGTGA. Between the trimmed V and J ends, which lost 5 bases and 5 bases, there was a span of 23 bases. This CDR3 contains 17 residues. This chain's CDR3 is CASSLRGAGPAVDTQYF. The CDR3 DNA follows: TGTGCCAGCAGCCTCCGAGGGGCGGGACCAGCGGTAGATACGCAGTATTTT.

Only a few counts were recorded for this clone. The V gene is TRBV6-2 or TRBV6-3, the J gene TRBJ1-2; TRBD1 is a possible D gene (5 bases). Per germline, CDR1 MNHEY and CDR2 SVGEGT. The CDR3 runs 13 residues. The V and J ends lost 2 bases and 8 bases respectively, with 12 bases between them. CDR3 DNA: TGTGCCAGCAGTTACGGGGCCTCCATCGGCTACACCTTC. It codes for CASSYGASIGYTF.

The rearrangement uses TRBV25-1 and TRBJ2-5, with 8 positions matching TRBD1. Per the germline V gene, CDR1 is MGHDK and CDR2 is SYGVNS. This CDR3 is 14 amino acids long. The J segment lost 2 bases and the V segment lost 6 bases, leaving 5 bases of the junction unmatched. CDR3 residues: CASRGQGGQETQYF. The CDR3 DNA reads as TGTGCCAGCAGAGGACAGGGTGGGCAAGAGACCCAGTACTTC.

V gene TRBV28 combines with J gene TRBJ2-5; TRBD2 might be the D (5 bases). The CDR3 is 14 residues long. Germline V lookup: CDR1 MDHEN, CDR2 SYDVKM. Between the trimmed V and J ends, which lost 3 bases and 4 bases, there was a span of 12 bases. The CDR3, as DNA: TGTGCCAGCAGTTTTAGGACCACTAGAGAGACCCAGTACTTC. This sequence encodes CASSFRTTRETQYF.

This chain uses TRBV3-1 (or the pseudogene TRBV3-2) with TRBJ1-5, with D uncertain. Germline values: CDR1 LGHDT, CDR2 YNNKEL (reference sequence). This CDR3 region has 14 residues. V shed 0 bases and J shed 6 bases, with 9 bases lying between them. The CDR3 DNA reads TGTGCCAGCAGCCAAGAACCACGCGTTCAGCCCCAGCATTTT. Encoded protein: CASSQEPRVQPQHF.

V and J are TRBV5-5 and TRBJ2-2; D may be TRBD2 (5 bases). The V end was cut by 6 bases, the J end by 4 bases, with 22 bases between. CDR1 is SGHKS, CDR2 YYEKEE, per germline (reference sequence). This CDR3 is built from 17 residues. Written as DNA, the CDR3 is TGTGCCAGCACCCTCCCCTCAACGGGAACGGGCACCGGGGAGCTGTTTTTT. This sequence encodes CASTLPSTGTGTGELFF.

A word on this clone: Other nucleotide sequences from this sample produce the same CDR3. For the CDR3, the DNA is TGTGCCAGCAGCTTAGGGACAGGGAGCTACGAGCAGTACTTC. Translation gives CASSLGTGSYEQYF. This chain connects TRBV7-9 to TRBJ2-7, with TRBD1 identical over 8 bases. CDR3 size: 14 residues. Losses at the gene ends were 1 base for V and 3 bases for J; bases not matched to a gene: 2. Germline V lookup: CDR1 SEHNR, CDR2 FQNEAQ (reference sequence).

The chain uses TRBV4-3 and TRBJ2-7, with 11 bases matching TRBD1. The CDR3 has 16 residues. The ends lost 2 bases at V and 4 bases at J; junction bases unmatched: 7. Germline values: CDR1 LGHNA, CDR2 YSLEER. The CDR3 loop is CASSQSDRGLAYEQYF. The CDR3 region has the DNA TGCGCCAGCAGCCAATCGGACAGGGGGCTGGCTTACGAGCAGTACTTC.

Comment on this clone: This same CDR3 is encoded by further DNA sequences in the sample. V is TRBV12-3 or TRBV12-4 and J is TRBJ2-7, with unresolved D. The CDR3 consists of 12 residues. The V end lost 3 bases, the J end lost 3 bases, and 6 bases lay between the germline ends. The CDR3 DNA reads TGTGCCAGCAGTTTTAATAGCTACGAGCAGTACTTC. Protein sequence: CASSFNSYEQYF.

The rearrangement links TRBV5-1 to TRBJ1-1; perhaps TRBD1 as D (6 bases). Per the germline V gene, CDR1 is SGHRS and CDR2 is YFSETQ. This CDR3 spans 21 amino acids. The V end was cut by 0 bases, the J end by 8 bases, with 35 bases between. CDR3: CASSLVLMVIFVGATLAEAFF. The CDR3 bases are TGCGCCAGCAGCTTGGTGTTGATGGTGATTTTCGTGGGGGCTACTCTCGCAGAAGCTTTCTTT.

The chain uses TRBV9 and TRBJ1-2; D gene ambiguous. This CDR3 comprises 15 residues. The V gene lost 0 bases and the J gene lost 5 bases, with 14 bases spanning the gap. Germline V CDR1 and CDR2: SGDLS, YYNGEE. The CDR3: CASSVGSSPRYGYTF. DNA for the CDR3: TGTGCCAGCAGCGTAGGAAGCTCGCCCCGTTATGGCTACACCTTC.

The chain is built from TRBV19 and TRBJ2-5; possibly TRBD2 for D (6 bases). The V end was cut by 8 bases, the J end by 4 bases, with 14 bases between. CDR1 and CDR2 from the germline V gene are LNHDA and SQIVND (reference sequence). This CDR3 contains 13 residues. The CDR3 is CASATGGLETQYF. CDR3 bases: TGTGCCAGTGCCACTGGGGGGTTAGAGACCCAGTACTTC.

This chain connects TRBV28 to TRBJ2-1; a weak D match, TRBD1 (6 bases). The CDR3 is 16 amino acids. Germline assignment: CDR1 MDHEN and CDR2 SYDVKM. The V gene lost 5 bases and the J gene lost 5 bases, with 19 bases spanning the gap. In nucleotides, the CDR3 is TGTGCCAGCAGTCACCCGGACCAGCCAGGGGACAATGAGCAGTTCTTC. It codes for CASSHPDQPGDNEQFF.

This clone appeared a few times. J is TRBJ1-6 and V is TRBV4-3; weak D call: TRBD1 (6 bases). V was shortened by 2 bases and J by 4 bases, with 12 bases between the two germline ends. The germline gives CDR1 LGHNA, CDR2 YSLEER. The CDR3 loop spans 16 amino acids. The chain's CDR3 is CASSQSNRVYNSPLHF. CDR3 coding DNA: TGCGCCAGCAGCCAAAGCAACAGGGTTTATAATTCACCCCTCCACTTT.

The CDR3 sequence is CASSHRDMSGYTF. The CDR3 DNA follows: TGTGCCAGCAGTCACAGGGATATGAGTGGCTACACCTTC. The gene calls are TRBV7-2 and TRBJ1-2; maybe TRBD1 (6 bases). The ends were cut back, 6 bases at V and 7 bases at J, with 15 bases in the middle. Per germline, CDR1 SGHTA and CDR2 FQGNSA. This CDR3 region has 13 residues.

This clone has just one count. V gene TRBV18 combines with J gene TRBJ2-7; no firm D call. V shed 5 bases and J shed 0 bases, with 5 bases lying between them. The germline V gene has CDR1 KGHSH and CDR2 LQKENI. The CDR3 covers 12 residues. The DNA of the CDR3 is TGTGCCAGCTCATCGGGCTCCTACGAGCAGTACTTC. Protein: CASSSGSYEQYF.

The chain combines TRBV10-1 with TRBJ2-1; possible D gene TRBD2, 6 bases. CDR3 length: 16 amino acids. Germline V gene sequence: CDR1 WNHNN, CDR2 SYGVQD (reference sequence). V was trimmed by 6 bases and J by 0 bases, leaving 15 bases between them. The CDR3 DNA is TGCGCCAGCAGCCCACTAGCAGGAAGCTCCTACAATGAGCAGTTCTTC. Translating it yields CASSPLAGSSYNEQFF.

This clone was counted a few times. The gene calls are TRBV5-6 and TRBJ1-1; possible D gene TRBD1, 5 bases. CDR1 is SGHDT, CDR2 YYEEEE, per germline. The V end lost 0 bases, the J end lost 5 bases, and 11 bases lay between the germline ends. CDR3 length: 14 residues. Here the CDR3 reads CASSLGRVGTEAFF. In DNA, the CDR3 is TGTGCCAGCAGCTTGGGCAGGGTTGGGACTGAAGCTTTCTTT.

The J gene is TRBJ2-3, the V gene TRBV7-3; 7 bases fit TRBD2. CDR3 length: 15 amino acids. CDR1 and CDR2 (germline): SGHTA, FQGTGA. Trimming cost V 5 bases and J 0 bases; bases outside gene matches: 5. CDR3 protein: CASSPGLESTDTQYF. DNA of the CDR3: TGTGCCAGCAGCCCCGGACTAGAAAGCACAGATACGCAGTATTTT. Together with reference TRBV7-3 and TRBJ2-3, the CDR3 gives the full variable domain: GAGVSQTPSNKVTEKGKYVELRCDPISGHTALYWYRQSLGQGPEFLIYFQGTGAADDSGLPNDRFFAVRPEGSVSTLKIQRTERGDSAVYLCASSPGLESTDTQYFGPGTRLTVL.

The chain has TRBV2 and TRBJ1-1; D might be TRBD1 (6 bases). Germline loops: CDR1 SNHLY, CDR2 FYNNEI. The CDR3 totals 16 residues. V lost 7 bases and J 4 bases, leaving 22 bases between the germline ends. The DNA for the CDR3 is TGTGCCAGCACTAGACCCTGGGCAGGGGACGTCACTGAAGCTTTCTTT. The encoded protein is CASTRPWAGDVTEAFF. The full variable domain, with the rest looked up from reference TRBV2 and TRBJ1-1, is EPEVTQTPSHQVTQMGQEVILRCVPISNHLYFYWYRQILGQKVEFLVSFYNNEISEKSEIFDDQFSVERPDGSNFTLKIRSTKLEDSAMYFCASTRPWAGDVTEAFFGQGTRLTVV.